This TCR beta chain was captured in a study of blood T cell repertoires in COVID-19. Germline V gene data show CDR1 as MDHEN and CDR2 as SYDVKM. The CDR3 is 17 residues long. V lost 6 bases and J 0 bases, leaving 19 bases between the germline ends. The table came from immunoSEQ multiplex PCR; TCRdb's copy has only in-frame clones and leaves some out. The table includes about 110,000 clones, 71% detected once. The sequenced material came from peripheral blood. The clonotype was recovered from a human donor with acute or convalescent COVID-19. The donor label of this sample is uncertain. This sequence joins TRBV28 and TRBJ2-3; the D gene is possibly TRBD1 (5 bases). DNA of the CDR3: TGTGCCAGCAGCCTTACCTGGCAGGGCACTAGCACAGATACGCAGTATTTT. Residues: CASSLTWQGTSTDTQYF.